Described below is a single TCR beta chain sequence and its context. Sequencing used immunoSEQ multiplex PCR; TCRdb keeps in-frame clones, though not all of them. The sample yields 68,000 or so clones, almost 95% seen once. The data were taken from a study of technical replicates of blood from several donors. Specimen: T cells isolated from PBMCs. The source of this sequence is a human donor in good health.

The CDR3 DNA reads TGTGCCAGCACCTTAGGCGGGGCAACTAATGAAAAACTGTTTTTT. Translating it yields CASTLGGATNEKLFF. This sequence joins TRBV28 and TRBJ1-4, with unresolved D. With 7 bases removed from V and 0 bases from J, the gap between germline ends came to 12 bases. The CDR3 runs 15 residues. The germline V gene encodes CDR1 MDHEN and CDR2 SYDVKM.